The entry below describes one T cell receptor beta chain. Its antigen is not identified. Unique molecular identifiers featured in how the TCRbeta library was prepared. TCRdb analysed the PCR reads with MiXCR anew, one entry per CDR3 protein. The repertoire holds about 210,000 distinct CDR3 sequences, approximately 17% seen once, with about 45% in the top ten. Germline CDR1 reads LGHNA; CDR2 reads YSLEER. V was clipped by 4 bases and J by 4 bases; unmatched bases: 10. The CDR3 totals 16 residues. These data originate in a study of T-cell reconstitution after alpha-beta-depleted transplantation in children. Whole-study findings and limits: For some patients, TCRbeta diversity was high at day 60 because of recipient T cells and thymic progenitors that survived. One year after transplant, T-cell counts and diversity came mostly from newly produced T cells. It was reported that alpha-beta T cells came from several hundred expanded graft clones (about two months after transplant).

This TCR came from a male patient under 10 years old who had a stem cell transplant for acute lymphoblastic leukemia, so the T cells may come from the graft donor. Sequenced here: PBMCs, mostly from graft donor cells, sampled 360 days after TCRalphabeta/CD19-depleted stem cell transplant. The gene calls are TRBV4-3 and TRBJ2-1; 7 bases match TRBD2. The CDR3: CASSPQGAGTYNEQFF. CDR3 in DNA: TGCGCCAGCAGCCCACAAGGAGCGGGGACTTACAATGAGCAGTTCTTC.